This note documents a single TCR beta chain sequence. This CDR3 spans 15 amino acids. Germline assignment: CDR1 SEHNR and CDR2 FQNEAQ (reference sequence). J lost 1 base, V lost 5 bases, and 6 bases had no gene match. How the authors handled the data: For nucleated cells, counts were estimated from reference gene primer amplification. The protocol was immunoSEQ multiplex PCR, while the TCRdb copy is restricted to in-frame clones and leaves out a portion. V and J calls and clone size are copied from that table; D and trimming were computed from the DNA. Of over 250,000 clones in the sample, approximately 88% were seen once. The entry originates in a study of blood T cell repertoires in COVID-19. Study as a whole: The United States, Italy and Spain supplied acute and convalescent COVID-19 samples. From T cells, B-cell-depleted T cells, or PBMCs came the material, which was cDNA or gDNA.

The TCR was taken from a man aged 45 to 65 with acute or convalescent COVID-19. The sample was peripheral blood. The chain carries TRBV7-9 and TRBJ1-1; 8 nucleotides align to TRBD1. Here the CDR3 DNA reads TGTGCCAGCAGCCCCCGGGACAGGCAGAACACTGAAGCTTTCTTT. As protein: CASSPRDRQNTEAFF.